This T cell receptor (beta chain) was obtained from a study of blood T cell repertoires in COVID-19. Study as a whole: T cells, B-cell-depleted T cells, or PBMCs supplied cDNA or gDNA.

V was shortened by 1 base and J by 4 bases, with 5 bases between the two germline ends. CDR3 size: 13 residues. Germline assignment: CDR1 SEHNR and CDR2 FQNEAQ (reference sequence). TCRdb's table, derived via immunoSEQ multiplex PCR, lists solely in-frame clones and lacks some. This sample has approximately 60,000 clones, with 85% to 90% found just once. The rearrangement joins TRBV7-9 to TRBJ1-3; D gene ambiguous. The clonotype originates from a man aged 45-60 years with active COVID-19. Sequenced input: peripheral blood. CDR3 amino acids: CASSLEEGNTIYF. Here the CDR3 DNA reads TGTGCCAGCAGCTTAGAAGAGGGAAACACCATATATTTT.